This T cell receptor (beta chain) was identified in a study of CD4 T cells in relation to SARS-CoV-2 and coronaviruses. The data were produced by immunoSEQ multiplex PCR, yet TCRdb's version contains in-frame clones alone and is incomplete. The table includes roughly 61,000 clones, about nine tenths detected once. The CDR3 is 13 amino acids. CDR1 is LGHDT, CDR2 YNNKEL, per germline (reference sequence). V dropped 3 bases and J dropped 3 bases, with 7 bases sitting between them. Concerning this clone: What it binds is not known.

Study-wide findings and caveats: The cross-reactivity analysis covered only spike protein, not other viral proteins. According to naive versus memory sequencing, detected responses are memory recall, not newly primed.

Unexposed donor CD4+ T cells date from 2011-2018, before the COVID-19 pandemic. Naive and memory CD4+ T cells were separated from cryopreserved PBMCs. The sequence was obtained from a human donor in good health. The chain links TRBV3-1 (or the pseudogene TRBV3-2) to TRBJ2-3; D is undetermined. The source material was memory CD4+ T cells from PBMCs. The CDR3 region is CASSQANTDTQYF. In DNA form, the CDR3 reads TGTGCCAGCAGCCAGGCGAATACAGATACGCAGTATTTT.